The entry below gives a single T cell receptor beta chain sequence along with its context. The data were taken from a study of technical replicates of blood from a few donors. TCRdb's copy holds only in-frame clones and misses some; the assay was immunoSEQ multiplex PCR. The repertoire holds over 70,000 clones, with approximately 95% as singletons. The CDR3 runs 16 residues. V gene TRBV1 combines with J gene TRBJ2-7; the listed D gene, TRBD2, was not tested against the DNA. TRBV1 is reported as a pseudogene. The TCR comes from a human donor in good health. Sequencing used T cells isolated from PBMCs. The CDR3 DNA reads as TGCACCAGCAGCCATGGTACTAGCGGGAGGCCCCTCGAGCAGTACTTC. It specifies CTSSHGTSGRPLEQYF.